This T cell receptor (beta chain) was identified during a study of regulatory T cells in long-lasting Graves disease. The time point is: newly diagnosed GD, antithyroid drugs for less than 3 months. PBMC-derived RNA was used for the TCR library. Roughly 9.9-milliliter peripheral blood samples went into EDTA tubes. With iRepertoire HTBI primers and Arm-PCR of CDR3 regions, TCR beta libraries were built. TCRdb processed the multiplex PCR reads anew with MiXCR; each CDR3 protein has one entry. The sample has roughly 350,000 distinct CDR3 sequences; roughly 15% are singletons. This clonotype showed up many times. CDR1 is LNHNV, CDR2 YYDKDF, per germline (reference sequence). The CDR3 contains 17 residues. The V and J ends lost 1 base and 3 bases, in that order; junction bases with no gene match: 9. This sample also appeared in a second study, on T cells in Graves' hyperthyroidism and ophthalmopathy. That work adds: The TCR CDR3 first-round RT-PCR relied on the HTBI primer set. Ophthalmopathy, which appeared later, was predicted by the model a median approximately six months before onset.

The sequenced sample was peripheral blood mononuclear cells (PBMCs), obtained at new diagnosis, from a patient treated with antithyroid drugs. J is TRBJ2-7 and V is TRBV15; 10 nucleotides line up with TRBD1. The TCR sequence derives from a woman aged 18-35 years with Graves disease. Written as DNA, the CDR3 is TGTGCCACCAGCAGAGTCGTCGGGACAGGGGACCTCTACGAGCAGTACTTC. It encodes CATSRVVGTGDLYEQYF.